These 13 T cell receptor beta chains were sequenced from one sample in a study of T cell repertoires in aging, cancer and after chemotherapy. Amplification of TCR beta used genomic DNA extracted from peripheral blood. Multiplex touch-down PCR with TRB-A/B primers amplified rearranged V-D-J TRB sequences. TCRdb reprocessed the multiplex PCR reads with MiXCR, giving one entry per CDR3 protein. Of some 2,100 distinct CDR3 sequences listed, roughly 40% are singletons. Sequencing input: blood. The receptors derive from a human donor with a solid tumor.

The genes are TRBV20-1 and TRBJ2-7, with TRBD1 identical over 9 bases. J lost 1 base, V lost 4 bases, and 2 bases had no gene match. This CDR3 is built from 13 residues. Germline V gene lookup returns CDR1 DFQATT and CDR2 SNEGSKA (reference sequence). Here the CDR3 reads CSATGTGSYEQYF. The CDR3 DNA reads TGCAGTGCTACCGGGACAGGGTCCTACGAGCAGTACTTC.

This clonotype is termed large. The rearrangement links TRBV6-4 to TRBJ2-3, with TRBD2 matching 8 bases. Trimming removed 2 bases from V and 2 bases from J; junction bases left unmatched: 0. Germline CDR1 reads MRHNA; CDR2 reads SNTAGT. CDR3 length equals 14 residues. CDR3: CASSDGLATDTQYF. The CDR3 DNA follows: TGTGCCAGCAGTGACGGACTAGCCACAGATACGCAGTATTTT.

This clonotype was picked up a small number of times. The chain has TRBV11-2 and TRBJ1-1, with D perhaps TRBD1 (5 bases). Looked up from germline, CDR1 is SGHAT and CDR2 is FQNNGV. The germline V and J ends were trimmed by 5 bases and 1 base, with 14 bases remaining between them. CDR3 size: 15 residues. Written as DNA, the CDR3 is TGTGCCAGCAGCGGCAGCTTGGGGGGGAACACTGAAGCTTTCTTT. Its translation: CASSGSLGGNTEAFF. The full variable domain, in which reference TRBV11-2 and TRBJ1-1 provide the parts outside the CDR3, is EAGVAQSPRYKIIEKRQSVAFWCNPISGHATLYWYQQILGQGPKLLIQFQNNGVVDDSQLPKDRFSAERLKGVDSTLKIQPAKLEDSAVYLCASSGSLGGNTEAFFGQGTRLTVV.

The rearrangement joins TRBV15 to TRBJ2-3, with 7 bases fitting TRBD2. The CDR3 is 14 amino acids. Germline-derived CDR1 and CDR2 are LNHNV and YYDKDF (reference sequence). V was pared by 5 bases and J by 2 bases, with 4 bases of the junction left unmatched. The DNA of the CDR3 is TGTGCCACCAGCCTAGCGGAAATCACAGATACGCAGTATTTT. It yields the protein CATSLAEITDTQYF.

Sample share makes this clonotype large. CDR3 coding DNA: TGCAGCGTTATTGACAGGGAGTATGGCTACACCTTC. Amino acid sequence: CSVIDREYGYTF. This chain uses TRBV29-1 with TRBJ1-2, with TRBD1 identical over 7 bases. The CDR3 runs to 12 residues. Germline V lookup: CDR1 SQVTM, CDR2 ANQGSEA. The V segment lost 5 bases and the J segment 5 bases; nucleotides outside the gene matches: 5.

In this sample, this clonotype turned up a few times. The chain carries TRBV18 and TRBJ2-3; tentatively, D is TRBD2 (6 bases). Germline V CDR1 and CDR2: KGHSH, LQKENI. Between the trimmed V and J ends, which lost 3 bases and 5 bases, there was a span of 12 bases. This CDR3 region has 14 residues. In DNA, the CDR3 is TGTGCCAGCTCACCGACTAGGACGGGAGATACGCAGTATTTT. Translation gives CASSPTRTGDTQYF.

By sample share, this clonotype is large. V gene TRBV6-5 combines with J gene TRBJ2-3, with unresolved D. V was cut by 2 bases and J by 0 bases, with 3 bases left in between. CDR1 and CDR2 from the germline V gene are MNHEY and SVGAGI. The CDR3 has 13 residues. Here the CDR3 reads CASSYLSTDTQYF. The CDR3, as DNA: TGTGCCAGCAGTTACCTTAGCACAGATACGCAGTATTTT.

About this clonotype itself: A much more abundant neighbour one base away suggests this may be a read error. This chain uses TRBV30 with TRBJ2-3; D is perhaps TRBD2 (6 bases). Trimming stripped 0 bases from V and 4 bases from J, with 14 bases between. Germline V CDR1 and CDR2: GTSNPN, SVGIG (reference sequence). CDR3 length equals 15 residues. CDR3 protein: CAWSVGGRGADTQYF. The CDR3 nucleotides are TGTGCCTGGAGTGTCGGGGGTAGAGGGGCAGATACGCAGTATTTT.

The J gene is TRBJ2-3, the V gene TRBV6-4; 9 bases match TRBD1. Germline CDR1 and CDR2: MRHNA and SNTAGT. CDR3 length equals 15 residues. Unmatched junction bases numbered 6, after V lost 4 bases and J lost 4 bases. CDR3 sequence (DNA): TGTGCCAGCAGTGTCACAGGGGGCGAGGCAGATACGCAGTATTTT. This codes for CASSVTGGEADTQYF.

This rearrangement joins TRBV7-2 to TRBJ2-3; 7 bases match TRBD2. Per germline, CDR1 SGHTA and CDR2 FQGNSA. Unmatched junction bases numbered 5, after V lost 1 base and J lost 1 base. The CDR3 is made up of 16 amino acids. CDR3: CASSLGVGGGTDTQYF. The CDR3 DNA reads TGTGCCAGCAGCTTAGGGGTGGGAGGGGGCACAGATACGCAGTATTTT.

This chain joins TRBV5-1 and TRBJ2-3, with TRBD2 matching 7 bases. V shed 0 bases and J 4 bases; nucleotides not matched to a gene: 8. The CDR3 totals 16 residues. The V gene's germline CDR1 is SGHRS and CDR2 YFSETQ. The CDR3: CASSLEGGRGADTQYF. CDR3 nucleotides: TGCGCCAGCAGCTTGGAGGGCGGGAGAGGGGCAGATACGCAGTATTTT.

This chain uses TRBV15 with TRBJ2-7; 11 bases are shared with TRBD2. CDR1 LNHNV and CDR2 YYDKDF come from the germline V gene (reference sequence). V shed 0 bases, J shed 7 bases, and the junction held 8 bases outside the gene matches. The CDR3 extends over 16 amino acids. Here the CDR3 DNA reads TGTGCCACCAGCAGAGATAGCGGGGGGGCCTACAATGAGCAGTACTTC. The encoded protein is CATSRDSGGAYNEQYF.

The chain has TRBV7-9 and TRBJ1-1; 9 nucleotides line up with TRBD1. Germline CDR1 and CDR2: SEHNR and FQNEAQ (reference sequence). This CDR3 spans 16 amino acids. V dropped 6 bases and J dropped 5; count of bases not matched to a gene: 13. The CDR3 DNA reads as TGTGCCAGCAGATTCGGACAGGGGTTGAGGTATACTGAAGCTTTCTTT. Translation: CASRFGQGLRYTEAFF.